This T cell receptor beta chain stems from a study of blood T cells in healthy people across ages. Regarding the study as a whole: With age, beta diversity per million T cells declined roughly linearly, significantly by roughly 40.

A J-beta primer mix and a sample-barcoded 5' primer were used in a second PCR of roughly 7 to 12 cycles. Each TCR beta cDNA got a 12-nucleotide random molecular identifier. TCRdb processed the 5' RACE reads anew with MiXCR; each CDR3 protein has one entry. The sample records about 580,000 distinct CDR3 sequences, 40% to 50% being singletons. As to this clonotype: The antigen remains undetermined.

Trimming cost V 5 bases and J 5 bases; bases outside gene matches: 10. CDR1 is SGHTA and CDR2 is FQGTGA in the germline V gene. The CDR3 is 15 amino acids. Sequenced input: blood. The J gene is TRBJ2-5, the V gene TRBV7-3; 8 positions match TRBD2. The TCR was taken from a man older than 75 in good health. Written as DNA, the CDR3 is TGTGCCAGCAGCCAGACCGGGACTAGAGTCGAGACCCAGTACTTC. Translation: CASSQTGTRVETQYF. Full variable domain (missing parts from reference TRBV7-3 and TRBJ2-5): GAGVSQTPSNKVTEKGKYVELRCDPISGHTALYWYRQSLGQGPEFLIYFQGTGAADDSGLPNDRFFAVRPEGSVSTLKIQRTERGDSAVYLCASSQTGTRVETQYFGPGTRLLVL.